This TCR beta chain stems from a study of metastatic and nonmetastatic thyroid tumors. Until they underwent thyroid surgery, no patient had received any treatment. V lost 0 bases to trimming and J lost 5 bases, with 13 bases between them. The CDR3 totals 15 residues. Study observations and caveats: It was reported that TCR beta diversity was significantly higher in malignant thyroid tumors than benign nodules, in blood and tumor.

This clone has only a few counts. Its specificity is not known. MiXCR reprocessed the PCR reads for TCRdb. This table holds 35,000 to 45,000 clones, about 3.3% found once. This TCR was sampled from a female donor with papillary thyroid cancer or a benign thyroid nodule (not recorded which). Some clones in this sample may be carry-over from other donors' samples. The V and J genes are TRBV12-3 or TRBV12-4 and TRBJ1-1; tentative D call: TRBD1 (5 bases). The sequencing sample was made of blood. In DNA, the CDR3 is TGTGCCAGCAGTTTAGCGCTCCAGGGATGGACTGAAGCTTTCTTT. It yields the protein CASSLALQGWTEAFF.